This T cell receptor (beta chain) was observed in a study of OX40 agonist ivuxolimab in advanced cancers. About the research overall: Treatment of patients was with ivuxolimab, an agonistic anti-OX40 (CD134) antibody. Partial responses were observed in three patients, of whom one had hepatocellular carcinoma and two had cutaneous melanoma.

This clone was observed a single time. Its specificity is not known. The V gene end was trimmed by 11 bases and the J gene end by 3 bases; junction bases not matched to a gene: 5. This CDR3 region has 12 residues. Germline assignment: CDR1 ENHRY and CDR2 SYGVKD. Points from the study as a whole: The authors did not determine the antigen specificity of the expanded peripheral T cells. In the 0.1 to 3.0 mg/kg range, CD4+ and CD8+ blood T cells had expanded clonally by week 6.

Only in-frame clones appear in the TCRdb table, and some are missing; sequencing was by immunoSEQ multiplex PCR. Altogether roughly 60,000 clones are present, over 75% being singletons, with the ten largest covering under 2.5%. The sequence came from an adult with an advanced solid tumor such as melanoma, head and neck, liver or kidney cancer. V gene TRBV10-3 combines with J gene TRBJ2-3; 7 bases match TRBD2. The source was CD4+ or CD8+ T cells sorted from blood, collected in a trial of the OX40 agonist ivuxolimab. The CDR3 DNA is TGTGCCTCTGGGGGGGGGACAGATACGCAGTATTTT. Residues: CASGGGTDTQYF.